This T cell receptor beta chain emerged from a study of blood T cell repertoires in COVID-19. Study-wide context: Samples representing acute and convalescent COVID-19 were sourced from the United States, Italy and Spain. Sample material is recorded as cDNA or gDNA derived from T cells, B-cell-depleted T cells, or PBMCs.

In the original processing: Amplification with reference gene primers provided the estimates of nucleated cell counts. Only in-frame clones appear in the TCRdb table, and some are missing; sequencing was by immunoSEQ multiplex PCR. Clone size and the V and J calls come from that table; the DNA yielded D and trimming. The data contain roughly 33,000 clones, 80% to 90% of them singletons. Trimming took 5 bases from V and 2 from J; bases not matched to a gene: 6. The CDR3 contains 14 residues. Per germline, CDR1 MNHEY and CDR2 SVGAGI. The sample consisted of peripheral blood. The clonotype comes from a human donor in a cohort sampled during active COVID-19. The J gene is TRBJ2-7, the V gene TRBV6-5, with 7 nucleotides matching TRBD1. The DNA for the CDR3 is TGTGCCAGCAGTCTCCGGGACAGAGCCTACGAGCAGTACTTC. Protein: CASSLRDRAYEQYF.